These 13 T cell receptor beta chains came from one sample sequenced in a study of blood T cell repertoires in COVID-19. Method: immunoSEQ multiplex PCR; TCRdb's copy keeps in-frame clones and lacks some. This sample has roughly 230,000 clones, with about 85% found just once. The sample taken for sequencing was peripheral blood. The receptors shown here come from a woman aged 55-69 years with active or convalescent COVID-19.

The CDR3 DNA follows: TGTGCCAGTAGTTCCGTCAGGACAGGGGGCTCACGGCAGCCCCAGCATTTT. This codes for CASSSVRTGGSRQPQHF. The V call is TRBV19, the J call TRBJ1-5, with TRBD1 matching over 11 bases. The CDR3 has 17 amino acids. Germline V gene sequence: CDR1 LNHDA, CDR2 SQIVND (reference sequence). Trimming at V came to 5 bases and at J to 7 bases, leaving 13 bases not matched to a gene.

The rearrangement uses TRBV18 and TRBJ1-3; a weak D match, TRBD1 (6 bases). CDR1 KGHSH and CDR2 LQKENI come from the germline V gene. The CDR3 spans 17 residues. V was cut by 4 bases and J by 0 bases, with 16 bases left in between. In nucleotides, the CDR3 is TGTGCCAGCTCACAAGAACAGGGAAAAGGCTCTGGAAACACCATATATTTT. Translated, it gives CASSQEQGKGSGNTIYF. Drawing the rest from reference TRBV18 and TRBJ1-3, the complete variable domain is NAGVMQNPRHLVRRRGQEARLRCSPMKGHSHVYWYRQLPEEGLKFMVYLQKENIIDESGMPKERFSAEFPKEGPSILRIQQVVRGDSAAYFCASSQEQGKGSGNTIYFGEGSWLTVV.

V gene TRBV29-1 combines with J gene TRBJ2-7, with TRBD2 matching 8 bases. V shed 4 bases, J shed 4 bases, and the junction held 3 bases outside the gene matches. This CDR3 contains 12 residues. Germline values: CDR1 SQVTM, CDR2 ANQGSEA. The CDR3 DNA follows: TGCAGCGTTGTACCTAGCGGGTACGAGCAGTACTTC. It yields the protein CSVVPSGYEQYF.

This chain connects TRBV4-1 to TRBJ2-7, with TRBD2 matching 15 bases. Germline V gives CDR1 MGHRA, CDR2 YSYEKL. With 1 base clipped from V and 3 bases from J, the junction kept 4 bases outside the gene matches. This CDR3 region has 17 residues. CDR3 coding DNA: TGCGCCAGCAGCCAAGGGACTAGCGGGAGGGCTATCTACGAGCAGTACTTC. It is translated as CASSQGTSGRAIYEQYF.

CDR3 nucleotides: TGCGCCTCAATTCCGGGACTGAGCACAGATACGCAGTATTTT. It translates to CASIPGLSTDTQYF. The genes are TRBV5-1 and TRBJ2-3; tentative D call: TRBD2 (6 bases). The CDR3 has 14 residues. The germline CDR1 and CDR2 sequences are SGHRS and YFSETQ. V gave up 10 bases and J gave up 0 bases, with 15 bases separating them. Supplemented by reference TRBV5-1 and TRBJ2-3, the full variable domain reads KAGVTQTPRYLIKTRGQQVTLSCSPISGHRSVSWYQQTPGQGLQFLFEYFSETQRNKGNFPGRFSGRQFSNSRSEMNVSTLELGDSALYLCASIPGLSTDTQYFGPGTRLTVL.

The CDR3 sequence: CSVGRTGGFNTEAFF. The CDR3 coding sequence is TGCAGCGTTGGTCGGACAGGGGGTTTTAACACTGAAGCTTTCTTT. The chain recombines TRBV29-1 with TRBJ1-1; 10 positions agree with TRBD1. The CDR3 loop spans 15 amino acids. V shed 4 bases and J 2 bases; nucleotides not matched to a gene: 7. Germline CDR1 is SQVTM and CDR2 is ANQGSEA.

This clone was detected only a few times. This rearrangement joins TRBV29-1 to TRBJ1-2; 11 bases align to TRBD1. Trimming took 4 bases from V and 7 from J; bases not matched to a gene: 2. CDR1 and CDR2 (germline): SQVTM, ANQGSEA. The CDR3 contains 12 residues. CDR3 amino acids: CSVGTGGSGYTF. Written as DNA, the CDR3 is TGCAGCGTTGGGACAGGGGGCTCTGGCTACACCTTC. The complete variable domain, with remaining parts taken from reference TRBV29-1 and TRBJ1-2, reads SAVISQKPSRDICQRGTSLTIQCQVDSQVTMMFWYRQQPGQSLTLIATANQGSEATYESGFVIDKFPISRPNLTFSTLTVSNMSPEDSSIYLCSVGTGGSGYTFGSGTRLTVV.

V usage is TRBV7-2 and J usage is TRBJ2-4, with a tentative D call TRBD1 (5 bases). The CDR3 length is 13 residues. CDR1 is SGHTA, CDR2 FQGNSA, per germline. V lost 0 bases, J lost 8 bases, and 8 bases lay in between. The CDR3 sequence is CASSLAEGDIQYF. DNA of the CDR3: TGTGCCAGCAGCTTAGCAGAAGGGGACATTCAGTACTTC. The full variable domain, completed using reference TRBV7-2 and TRBJ2-4, is GAGVSQSPSNKVTEKGKDVELRCDPISGHTALYWYRQSLGQGLEFLIYFQGNSAPDKSGLPSDRFSAERTGGSVSTLTIQRTQQEDSAVYLCASSLAEGDIQYFGAGTRLSVL.

This sequence joins TRBV10-3 and TRBJ1-5; tentative D call: TRBD1 (5 bases). This CDR3 is built from 15 residues. V shed 0 bases and J shed 2 bases, with 8 bases lying between them. Germline CDR1 ENHRY, CDR2 SYGVKD. CDR3 residues: CAISESQGGNQPQHF. CDR3 bases: TGTGCCATCAGTGAGTCCCAGGGTGGCAATCAGCCCCAGCATTTT.

This sequence joins TRBV2 and TRBJ2-3, with D perhaps matching TRBD1 (5 bases). Germline CDR1 is SNHLY and CDR2 is FYNNEI. There are 14 residues in the CDR3. V was clipped by 10 bases and J by 6 bases, with 20 bases between them. CDR3 bases: TGTGCCACCAATTTTTTAGGGGCCGCGGATACGCAGTATTTT. Encoded protein: CATNFLGAADTQYF.

The J gene is TRBJ2-2, the V gene TRBV25-1, with 8 bases lining up with TRBD1. The CDR3 loop spans 16 amino acids. V was clipped by 5 bases and J by 7 bases; unmatched bases: 12. From germline, CDR1 is MGHDK and CDR2 SYGVNS. The CDR3 sequence: CASSPTMGQEVGELFF. The CDR3 region has the DNA TGTGCCAGCAGTCCAACCATGGGACAGGAGGTCGGGGAGCTGTTTTTT. Supplemented by reference TRBV25-1 and TRBJ2-2, the full variable domain reads EADIYQTPRYLVIGTGKKITLECSQTMGHDKMYWYQQDPGMELHLIHYSYGVNSTEKGDLSSESTVSRIRTEHFPLTLESARPSHTSQYLCASSPTMGQEVGELFFGEGSRLTVL.

This clone was seen only once. The chain is built from TRBV9 and TRBJ2-5; possibly TRBD2 for D (6 bases). The CDR3 runs 13 residues. V lost 3 bases to trimming and J lost 7 bases, with 13 bases between them. Germline V lookup: CDR1 SGDLS, CDR2 YYNGEE. CDR3 in amino acids: CASSARDWGTQYF. The CDR3 nucleotides are TGTGCCAGCAGCGCCCGGGACTGGGGGACCCAGTACTTC.

V is TRBV4-1 and J is TRBJ1-1, with a possible D match to TRBD1 (6 bases). Per germline, CDR1 MGHRA and CDR2 YSYEKL. Trimming stripped 4 bases from V and 3 bases from J, with 12 bases between. The CDR3 has 14 residues. CDR3 DNA sequence: TGCGCCAGCAGCCTCGGGGGGGCGGACACTGAAGCTTTCTTT. This sequence encodes CASSLGGADTEAFF.